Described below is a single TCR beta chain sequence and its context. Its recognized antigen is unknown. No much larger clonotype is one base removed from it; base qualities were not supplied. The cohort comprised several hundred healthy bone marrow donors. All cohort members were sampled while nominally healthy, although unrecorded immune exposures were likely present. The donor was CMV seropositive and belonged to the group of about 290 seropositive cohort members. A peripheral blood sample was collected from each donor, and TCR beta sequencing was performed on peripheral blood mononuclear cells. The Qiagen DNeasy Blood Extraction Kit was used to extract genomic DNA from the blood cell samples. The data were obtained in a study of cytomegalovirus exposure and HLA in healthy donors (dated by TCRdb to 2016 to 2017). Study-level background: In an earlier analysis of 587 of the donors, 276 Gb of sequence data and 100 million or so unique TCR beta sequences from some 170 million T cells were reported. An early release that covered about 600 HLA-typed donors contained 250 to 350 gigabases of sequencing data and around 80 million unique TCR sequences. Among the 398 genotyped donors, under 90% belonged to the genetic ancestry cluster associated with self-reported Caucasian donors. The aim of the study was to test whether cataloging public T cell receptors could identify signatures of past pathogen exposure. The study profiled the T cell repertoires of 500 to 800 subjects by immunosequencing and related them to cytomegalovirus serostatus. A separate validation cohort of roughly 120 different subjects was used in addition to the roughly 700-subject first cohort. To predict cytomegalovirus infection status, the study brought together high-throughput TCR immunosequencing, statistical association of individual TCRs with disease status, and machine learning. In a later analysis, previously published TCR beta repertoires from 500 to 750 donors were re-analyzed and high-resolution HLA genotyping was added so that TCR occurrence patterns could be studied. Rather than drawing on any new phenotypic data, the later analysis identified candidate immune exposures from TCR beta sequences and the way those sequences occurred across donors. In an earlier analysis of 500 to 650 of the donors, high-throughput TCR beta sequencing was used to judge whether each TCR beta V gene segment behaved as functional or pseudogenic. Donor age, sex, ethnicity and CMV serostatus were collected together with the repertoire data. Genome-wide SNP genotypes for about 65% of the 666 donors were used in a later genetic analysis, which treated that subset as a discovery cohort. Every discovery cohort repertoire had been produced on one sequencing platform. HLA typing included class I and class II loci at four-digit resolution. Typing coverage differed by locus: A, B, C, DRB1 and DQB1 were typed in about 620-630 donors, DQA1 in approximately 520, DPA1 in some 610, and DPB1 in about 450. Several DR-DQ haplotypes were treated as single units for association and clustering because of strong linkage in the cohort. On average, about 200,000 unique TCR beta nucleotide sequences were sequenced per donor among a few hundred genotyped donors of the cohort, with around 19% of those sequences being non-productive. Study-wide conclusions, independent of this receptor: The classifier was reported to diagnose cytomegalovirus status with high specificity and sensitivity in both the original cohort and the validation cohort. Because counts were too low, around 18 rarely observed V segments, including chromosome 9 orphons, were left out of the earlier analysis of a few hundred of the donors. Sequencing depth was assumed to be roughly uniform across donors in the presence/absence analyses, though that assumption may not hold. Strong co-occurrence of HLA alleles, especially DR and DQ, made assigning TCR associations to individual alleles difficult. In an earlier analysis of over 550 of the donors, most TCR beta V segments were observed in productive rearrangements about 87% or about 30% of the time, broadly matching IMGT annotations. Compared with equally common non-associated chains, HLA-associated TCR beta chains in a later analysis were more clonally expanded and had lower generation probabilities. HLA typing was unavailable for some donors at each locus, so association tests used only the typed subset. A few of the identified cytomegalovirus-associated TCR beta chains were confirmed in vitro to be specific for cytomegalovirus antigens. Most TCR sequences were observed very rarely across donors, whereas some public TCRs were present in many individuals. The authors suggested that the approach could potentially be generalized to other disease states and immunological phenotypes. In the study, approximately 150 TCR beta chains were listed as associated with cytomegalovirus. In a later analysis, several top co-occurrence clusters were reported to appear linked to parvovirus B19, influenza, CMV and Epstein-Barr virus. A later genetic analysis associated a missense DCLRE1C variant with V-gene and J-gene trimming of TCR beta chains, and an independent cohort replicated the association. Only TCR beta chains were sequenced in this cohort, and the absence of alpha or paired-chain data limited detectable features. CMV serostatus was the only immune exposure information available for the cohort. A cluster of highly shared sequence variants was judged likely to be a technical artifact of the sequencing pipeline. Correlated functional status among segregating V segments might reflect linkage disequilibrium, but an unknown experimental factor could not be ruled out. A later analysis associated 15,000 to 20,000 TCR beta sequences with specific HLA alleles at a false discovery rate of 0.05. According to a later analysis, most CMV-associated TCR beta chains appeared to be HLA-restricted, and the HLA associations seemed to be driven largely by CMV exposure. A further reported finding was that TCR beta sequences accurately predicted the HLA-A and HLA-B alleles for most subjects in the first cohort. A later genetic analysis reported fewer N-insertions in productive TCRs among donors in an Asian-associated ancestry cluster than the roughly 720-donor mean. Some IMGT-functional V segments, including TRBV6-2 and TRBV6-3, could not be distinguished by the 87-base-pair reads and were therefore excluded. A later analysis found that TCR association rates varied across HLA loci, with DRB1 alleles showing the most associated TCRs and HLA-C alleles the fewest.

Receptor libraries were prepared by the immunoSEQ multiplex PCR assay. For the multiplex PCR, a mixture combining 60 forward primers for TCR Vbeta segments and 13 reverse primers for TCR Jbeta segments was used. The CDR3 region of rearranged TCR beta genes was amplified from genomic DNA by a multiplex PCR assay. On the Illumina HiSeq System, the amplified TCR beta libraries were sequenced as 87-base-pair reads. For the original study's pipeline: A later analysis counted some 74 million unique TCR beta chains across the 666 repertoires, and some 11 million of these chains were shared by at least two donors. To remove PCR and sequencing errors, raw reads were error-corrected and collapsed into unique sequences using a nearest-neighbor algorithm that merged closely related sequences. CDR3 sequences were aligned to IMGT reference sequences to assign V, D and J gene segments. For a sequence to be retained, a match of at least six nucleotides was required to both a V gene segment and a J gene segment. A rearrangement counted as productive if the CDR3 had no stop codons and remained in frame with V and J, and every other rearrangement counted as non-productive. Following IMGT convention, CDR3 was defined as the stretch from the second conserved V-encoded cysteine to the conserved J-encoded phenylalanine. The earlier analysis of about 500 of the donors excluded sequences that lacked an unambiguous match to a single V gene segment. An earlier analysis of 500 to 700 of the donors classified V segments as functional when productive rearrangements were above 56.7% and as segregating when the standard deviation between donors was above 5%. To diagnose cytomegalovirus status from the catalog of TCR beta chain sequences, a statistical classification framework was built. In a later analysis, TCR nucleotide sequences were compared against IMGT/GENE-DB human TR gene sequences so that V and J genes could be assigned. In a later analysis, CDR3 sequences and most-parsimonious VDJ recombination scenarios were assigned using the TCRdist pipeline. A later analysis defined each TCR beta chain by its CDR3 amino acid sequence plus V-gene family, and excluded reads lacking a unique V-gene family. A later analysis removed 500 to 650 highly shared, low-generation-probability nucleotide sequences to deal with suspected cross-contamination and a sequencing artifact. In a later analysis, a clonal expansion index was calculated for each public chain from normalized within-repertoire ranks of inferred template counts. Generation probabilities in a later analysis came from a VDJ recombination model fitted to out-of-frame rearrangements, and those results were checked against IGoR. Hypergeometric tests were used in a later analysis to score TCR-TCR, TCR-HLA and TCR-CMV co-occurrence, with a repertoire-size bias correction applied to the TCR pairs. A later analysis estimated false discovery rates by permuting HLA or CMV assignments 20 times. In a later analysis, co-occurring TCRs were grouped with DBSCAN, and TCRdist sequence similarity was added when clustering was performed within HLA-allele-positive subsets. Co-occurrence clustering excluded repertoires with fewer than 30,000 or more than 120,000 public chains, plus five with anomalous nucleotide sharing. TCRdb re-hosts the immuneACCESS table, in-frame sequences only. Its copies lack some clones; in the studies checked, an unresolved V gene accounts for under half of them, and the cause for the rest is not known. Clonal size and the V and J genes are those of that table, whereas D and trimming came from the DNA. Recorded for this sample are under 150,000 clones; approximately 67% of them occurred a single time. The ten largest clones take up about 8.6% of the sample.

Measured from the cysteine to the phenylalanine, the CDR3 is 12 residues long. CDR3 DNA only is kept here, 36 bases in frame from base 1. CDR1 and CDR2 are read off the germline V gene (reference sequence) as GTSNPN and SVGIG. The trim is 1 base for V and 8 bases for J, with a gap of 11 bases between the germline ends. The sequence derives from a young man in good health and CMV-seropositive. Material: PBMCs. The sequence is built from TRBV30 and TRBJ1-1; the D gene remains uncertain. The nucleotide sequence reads TGTGCCTGGAGTGGCCCGGGGAGCGAAGCTTTCTTT. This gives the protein CAWSGPGSEAFF.